This T cell receptor beta chain is drawn from a study of early T cells in non-severe SARS-CoV-2 infection. Whole-study context: Bulk RNA isolated from unsorted whole blood underwent sequencing; chains were not paired.

This clonotype was observed many times. The CDR3 is made up of 18 amino acids. Trimming took 0 bases from V and 1 from J, leaving 19 bases between them. The germline CDR1 and CDR2 sequences are SGHRS and YFSETQ. In the library, individual cDNA molecules carried attached unique molecular identifiers. TCRdb reprocessed the 5' RACE reads with MiXCR, giving one entry per CDR3 protein. The repertoire holds fewer than 45,000 distinct CDR3 sequences, with around 6% as singletons. The sequence derives from an adult who was a healthcare worker with PCR-confirmed SARS-CoV-2 infection or an uninfected control (not recorded which). The J gene is TRBJ1-1, the V gene TRBV5-1, with a possible D match to TRBD1 (5 bases). The sample comprised whole blood. For the CDR3, the DNA is TGCGCCAGCAGCTTGGATAAAAGAAGGACACCTCAGAACACTGAAGCTTTCTTT. Protein: CASSLDKRRTPQNTEAFF.